These 15 T cell receptor beta chains came from one sample sequenced in a study of shared clonotypes between healthy human individuals. The repertoire was sequenced with immunoSEQ multiplex PCR; TCRdb's copy has only in-frame clones and lacks some. The sample records 2 million to 2.5 million clones, approximately 93% being singletons. The specimen was naive CD4+ T cells from PBMCs. Subset denoted: CD45RA+ positively selected. The receptor set was obtained from a young man in good health. Some clones in this sample may be carry-over from other donors' samples.

This clone was detected a few times. This sample includes further DNA sequences coding for the same CDR3. This chain uses TRBV27 with TRBJ1-1; TRBD1 is a possible D gene (6 bases). This CDR3 region has 13 residues. Germline values: CDR1 MNHEY, CDR2 SMNVEV (reference sequence). With 8 bases removed from V and 4 bases from J, the gap between germline ends came to 14 bases. In DNA, the CDR3 is TGTGCCAGCTCTACGACCAGGGGCACTGAAGCTTTCTTT. Residues: CASSTTRGTEAFF.

The chain couples TRBV6-5 to TRBJ1-3; D call uncertain. V lost 0 bases, J lost 0 bases, and 9 bases lay in between. The CDR3 is made up of 16 amino acids. The germline V gene has CDR1 MNHEY and CDR2 SVGAGI. This CDR3 reads CASSYSPASSGNTIYF. CDR3 nucleotides: TGTGCCAGCAGTTACTCGCCCGCAAGCTCTGGAAACACCATATATTTT.

The chain combines TRBV2 with TRBJ2-6, with D tentatively TRBD1 (6 bases). Deletions cut 7 bases from V and 1 base from J, with 11 bases between. Germline assignment: CDR1 SNHLY and CDR2 FYNNEI. The CDR3 runs 15 residues. In DNA form, the CDR3 reads TGTGCCAGCAACTTGGGGGCTTCTGGGGCCAACGTCCTGACTTTC. Its protein product is CASNLGASGANVLTF.

V usage is TRBV4-1 and J usage is TRBJ1-2, with TRBD1 as a possible D gene (5 bases). With 3 bases removed from V and 1 base from J, the gap between germline ends came to 9 bases. This CDR3 contains 14 residues. Germline CDR1 MGHRA, CDR2 YSYEKL. Here the CDR3 DNA reads TGCGCCAGCAGCCAGGAACAGGTTAACTATGGCTACACCTTC. Translation: CASSQEQVNYGYTF.

The genes are TRBV12-5 and TRBJ1-1; TRBD1 might be the D (5 bases). The CDR3 has 13 residues. CDR1 is LGHNT and CDR2 is FRNRAP in the germline V gene. V was cut by 2 bases and J by 5 bases, with 9 bases left in between. CDR3 sequence reads: CASGLQGGTEAFF. CDR3 nucleotide sequence: TGTGCTAGTGGTTTGCAGGGAGGTACTGAAGCTTTCTTT.

V is TRBV7-9 and J is TRBJ2-1; 11 nucleotides line up with TRBD2. Germline CDR1 and CDR2: SEHNR and FQNEAQ (reference sequence). This CDR3 is 16 amino acids long. The V segment lost 1 base and the J segment 2 bases; nucleotides outside the gene matches: 1. CDR3 amino acids: CASSLGTSGPYNEQFF. The DNA of the CDR3 is TGTGCCAGCAGCTTAGGGACTAGCGGGCCCTACAATGAGCAGTTCTTC. Together with reference TRBV7-9 and TRBJ2-1, the CDR3 gives the full variable domain: DTGVSQNPRHKITKRGQNVTFRCDPISEHNRLYWYRQTLGQGPEFLTYFQNEAQLEKSRLLSDRFSAERPKGSFSTLEIQRTEQGDSAMYLCASSLGTSGPYNEQFFGPGTRLTVL.

The chain joins TRBV11-2 to TRBJ2-5, with 10 bases matching TRBD2. V dropped 1 base and J dropped 4; count of bases not matched to a gene: 9. The CDR3 has 17 residues. Germline CDR1 reads SGHAT; CDR2 reads FQNNGV. The CDR3: CASSLVSSGSKGETQYF. CDR3 bases: TGTGCCAGCAGCTTAGTTTCTAGCGGGAGTAAAGGAGAGACCCAGTACTTC.

The CDR3 loop reads CASSEFRDRGLPQHF. Here the CDR3 DNA reads TGTGCCAGCAGTGAATTCCGGGACCGGGGATTGCCCCAGCATTTT. The genes are TRBV6-1 and TRBJ1-5; possibly TRBD1 for D (5 bases). Germline V gene sequence: CDR1 MNHNS, CDR2 SASEGT. This CDR3 is 15 amino acids long. The V and J ends lost 2 bases and 9 bases respectively, with 17 bases between them.

This rearrangement joins TRBV11-2 to TRBJ2-3, with TRBD2 matching over 7 bases. Looked up from germline, CDR1 is SGHAT and CDR2 is FQNNGV. The CDR3 has 18 residues. Losses at the gene ends were 4 bases for V and 1 base for J; bases not matched to a gene: 14. The CDR3 is CASSSLGTIHPRTDTQYF. CDR3 in DNA: TGTGCCAGCAGCTCCCTAGGGACTATCCACCCCCGCACAGATACGCAGTATTTT.

Regarding this clone: Other DNA sequences in the same sample also yield this CDR3. This chain joins TRBV19 and TRBJ1-5; D unresolved. The germline gives CDR1 LNHDA, CDR2 SQIVND (reference sequence). The V and J ends lost 2 bases and 3 bases respectively, with 5 bases between them. The CDR3 consists of 13 residues. The CDR3, as DNA: TGTGCCAGTAGTATACGGAACAATCAGCCCCAGCATTTT. This translates into CASSIRNNQPQHF.

The rearrangement links TRBV5-1 to TRBJ2-3, with no clear D. The CDR3 extends over 16 amino acids. Trimming removed 4 bases at V and 2 bases at J, with 17 bases between. Germline V CDR1 and CDR2: SGHRS, YFSETQ. This CDR3 reads CASSQAPRPNTDTQYF. The CDR3 bases are TGCGCCAGCAGCCAAGCCCCCAGGCCTAACACAGATACGCAGTATTTT.

V usage is TRBV19 and J usage is TRBJ2-3, with D maybe TRBD2 (6 bases). The CDR3 runs 15 residues. The ends were cut back, 6 bases at V and 2 bases at J, with 15 bases in the middle. The germline CDR1 and CDR2 sequences are LNHDA and SQIVND (reference sequence). The CDR3 region has the DNA TGTGCCAGTAGCCCGGGACTCGGTGCCACAGATACGCAGTATTTT. Translation: CASSPGLGATDTQYF.

The chain links TRBV7-6 to TRBJ2-2, with TRBD2 as a possible D gene (6 bases). The CDR3 is made up of 15 amino acids. V lost 1 base and J lost 7, with 13 bases in between. Germline CDR1 reads SGHVS; CDR2 reads FNYEAQ. This CDR3 is CASSLDAGRGGELFF. The CDR3 DNA is TGTGCCAGCAGCTTAGATGCGGGAAGGGGCGGGGAGCTGTTTTTT.

The chain has TRBV30 and TRBJ1-2, with no clear D. This CDR3 spans 13 amino acids. V was pared by 2 bases and J by 8 bases, with 15 bases between. Germline V gene sequence: CDR1 GTSNPN, CDR2 SVGIG (reference sequence). This CDR3 reads CAWSTGNLYGYTF. The CDR3 region has the DNA TGTGCCTGGAGTACGGGGAACCTATACGGCTACACCTTC.

This clone was detected only once. The V and J genes are TRBV15 and TRBJ2-3; D is unresolved. Germline CDR1 reads LNHNV; CDR2 reads YYDKDF (reference sequence). CDR3 length equals 14 residues. Trimming pared 3 bases from V and 3 bases from J, leaving 10 bases between. The CDR3 protein is CATSRRVQTDTQYF. In nucleotides, the CDR3 is TGTGCCACCAGCAGGCGCGTACAGACAGATACGCAGTATTTT.